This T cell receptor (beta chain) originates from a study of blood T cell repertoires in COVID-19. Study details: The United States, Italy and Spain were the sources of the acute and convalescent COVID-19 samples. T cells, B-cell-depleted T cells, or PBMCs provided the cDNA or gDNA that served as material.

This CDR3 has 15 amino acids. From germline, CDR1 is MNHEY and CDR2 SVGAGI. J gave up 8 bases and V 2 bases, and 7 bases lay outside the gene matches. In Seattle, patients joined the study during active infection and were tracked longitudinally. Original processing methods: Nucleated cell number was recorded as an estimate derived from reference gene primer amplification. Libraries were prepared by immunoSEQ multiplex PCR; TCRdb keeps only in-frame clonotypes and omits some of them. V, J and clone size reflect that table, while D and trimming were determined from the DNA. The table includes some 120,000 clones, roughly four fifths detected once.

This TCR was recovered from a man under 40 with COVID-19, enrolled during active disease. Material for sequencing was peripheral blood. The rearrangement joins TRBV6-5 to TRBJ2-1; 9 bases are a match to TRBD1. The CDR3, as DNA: TGTGCCAGCAGTTACGGGACAGGGCAGGTTGATGAGCAGTTCTTC. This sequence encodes CASSYGTGQVDEQFF.